The 2 T cell receptor beta chains given below trace back to one sample, sequenced in a study of early T cells in non-severe SARS-CoV-2 infection. TCRdb re-derived calls from the 5' RACE reads in MiXCR, one entry per CDR3 protein. The repertoire includes roughly 57,000 distinct CDR3 sequences, approximately 13% of them detected once, and less than 1.5% sits in the top ten. Sequenced material: whole blood. The source of these receptors is an adult who was a healthcare worker with PCR-confirmed SARS-CoV-2 infection or an uninfected control (not recorded which).

In the case of this clonotype: A much more abundant neighbour one base away suggests this may be a read error. The rearrangement links TRBV6-1 to TRBJ2-7, with a weak D call TRBD2 (7 bases). Germline CDR1 reads MNHNS; CDR2 reads SASEGT. The CDR3 totals 14 residues. CDR3 protein: CAGSLGGPPYEQYF. The DNA of the CDR3 is TGTGCCGGCAGTTTGGGGGGGCCCCCCTACGAGCAGTACTTC.

This clonotype turned up a few times. V gene TRBV6-5 combines with J gene TRBJ1-5; D is uncertain. Trimming removed 0 bases from V and 2 bases from J, with 14 bases in between. Germline values: CDR1 MNHEY, CDR2 SVGAGI. The CDR3 is 17 residues long. The CDR3 protein is CASSYSSGMVGNQPQHF. CDR3 nucleotide sequence: TGTGCCAGCAGTTACTCTTCCGGTATGGTAGGCAATCAGCCCCAGCATTTT.